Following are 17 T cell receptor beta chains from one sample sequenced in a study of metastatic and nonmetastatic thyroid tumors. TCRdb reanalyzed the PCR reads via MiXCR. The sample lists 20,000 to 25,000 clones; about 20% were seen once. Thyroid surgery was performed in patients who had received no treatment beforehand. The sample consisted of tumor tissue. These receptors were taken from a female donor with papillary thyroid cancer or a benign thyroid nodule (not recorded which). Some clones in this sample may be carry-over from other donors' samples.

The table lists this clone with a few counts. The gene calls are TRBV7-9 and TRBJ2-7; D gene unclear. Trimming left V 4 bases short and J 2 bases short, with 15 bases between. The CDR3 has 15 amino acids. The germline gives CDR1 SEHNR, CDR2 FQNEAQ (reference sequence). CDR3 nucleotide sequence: TGTGCCAGCAGCTCAACTCACACAGAGACCTACGAGCAGTACTTC. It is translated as CASSSTHTETYEQYF. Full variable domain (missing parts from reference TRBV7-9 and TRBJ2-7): DTGVSQNPRHKITKRGQNVTFRCDPISEHNRLYWYRQTLGQGPEFLTYFQNEAQLEKSRLLSDRFSAERPKGSFSTLEIQRTEQGDSAMYLCASSSTHTETYEQYFGPGTRLTVT.

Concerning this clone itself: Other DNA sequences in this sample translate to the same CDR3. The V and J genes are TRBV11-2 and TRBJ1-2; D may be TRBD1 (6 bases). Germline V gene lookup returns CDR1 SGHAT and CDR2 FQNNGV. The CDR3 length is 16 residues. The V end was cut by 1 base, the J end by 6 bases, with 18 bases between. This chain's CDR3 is CASSLVGFGGSNGYTF. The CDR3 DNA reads TGTGCCAGCAGCTTAGTAGGGTTTGGGGGCTCCAATGGCTACACCTTC.

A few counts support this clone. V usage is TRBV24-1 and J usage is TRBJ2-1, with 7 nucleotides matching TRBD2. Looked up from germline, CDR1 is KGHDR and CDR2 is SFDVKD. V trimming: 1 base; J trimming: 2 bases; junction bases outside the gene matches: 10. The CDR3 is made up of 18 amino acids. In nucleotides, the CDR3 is TGTGCCACCAGTGATTTTTCCCGCGGGGGTGGCGCCTACAATGAGCAGTTCTTC. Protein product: CATSDFSRGGGAYNEQFF.

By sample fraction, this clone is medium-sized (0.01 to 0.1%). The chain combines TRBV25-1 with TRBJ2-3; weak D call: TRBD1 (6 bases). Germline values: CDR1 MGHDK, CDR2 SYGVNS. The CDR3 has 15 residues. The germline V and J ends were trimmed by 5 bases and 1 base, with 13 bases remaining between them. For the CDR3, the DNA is TGTGCCAGCAGTAACGGGTGGGGGCGCACAGATACGCAGTATTTT. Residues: CASSNGWGRTDTQYF.

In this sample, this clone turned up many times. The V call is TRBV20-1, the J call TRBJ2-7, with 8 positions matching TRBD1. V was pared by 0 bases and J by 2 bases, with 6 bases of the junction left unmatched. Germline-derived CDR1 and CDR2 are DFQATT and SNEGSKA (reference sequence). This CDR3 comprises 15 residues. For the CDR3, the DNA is TGCAGTGCTAGAGATGATGGGGACAGGACCTACGAGCAGTACTTC. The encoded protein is CSARDDGDRTYEQYF.

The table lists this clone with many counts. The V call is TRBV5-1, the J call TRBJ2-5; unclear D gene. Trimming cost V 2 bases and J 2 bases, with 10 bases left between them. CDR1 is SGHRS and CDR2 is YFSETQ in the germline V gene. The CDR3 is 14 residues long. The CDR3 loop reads CASSLEALQETQYF. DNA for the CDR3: TGCGCCAGCAGCTTAGAGGCCTTACAAGAGACCCAGTACTTC.

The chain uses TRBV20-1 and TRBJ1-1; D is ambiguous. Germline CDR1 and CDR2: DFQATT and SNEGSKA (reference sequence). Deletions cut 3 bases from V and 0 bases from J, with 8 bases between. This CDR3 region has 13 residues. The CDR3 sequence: CSASTPLNTEAFF. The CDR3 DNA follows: TGCAGTGCTAGTACACCGCTGAACACTGAAGCTTTCTTT.

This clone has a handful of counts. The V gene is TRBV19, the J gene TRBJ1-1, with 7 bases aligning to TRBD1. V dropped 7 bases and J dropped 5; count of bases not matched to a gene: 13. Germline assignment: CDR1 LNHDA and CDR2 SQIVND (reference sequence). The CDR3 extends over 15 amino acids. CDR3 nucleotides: TGTGCCAGTACCTTACGACAGGGTACGAGGACTGAAGCTTTCTTT. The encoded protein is CASTLRQGTRTEAFF. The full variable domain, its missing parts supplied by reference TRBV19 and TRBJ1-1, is DGGITQSPKYLFRKEGQNVTLSCEQNLNHDAMYWYRQDPGQGLRLIYYSQIVNDFQKGDIAEGYSVSREKKESFPLTVTSAQKNPTAFYLCASTLRQGTRTEAFFGQGTRLTVV.

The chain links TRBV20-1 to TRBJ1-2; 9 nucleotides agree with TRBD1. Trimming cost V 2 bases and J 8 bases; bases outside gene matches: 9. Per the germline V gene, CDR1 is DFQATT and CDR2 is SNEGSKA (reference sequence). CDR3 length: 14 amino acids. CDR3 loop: CSARSPHTGGGYTF. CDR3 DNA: TGCAGTGCTAGATCCCCTCATACAGGGGGCGGCTACACCTTC.

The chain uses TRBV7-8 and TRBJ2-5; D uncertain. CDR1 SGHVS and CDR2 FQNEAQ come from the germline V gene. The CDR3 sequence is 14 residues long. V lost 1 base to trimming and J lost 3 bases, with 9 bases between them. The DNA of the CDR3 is TGTGCCAGCAGCTTAGACCTACTGGAAGAGACCCAGTACTTC. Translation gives CASSLDLLEETQYF.

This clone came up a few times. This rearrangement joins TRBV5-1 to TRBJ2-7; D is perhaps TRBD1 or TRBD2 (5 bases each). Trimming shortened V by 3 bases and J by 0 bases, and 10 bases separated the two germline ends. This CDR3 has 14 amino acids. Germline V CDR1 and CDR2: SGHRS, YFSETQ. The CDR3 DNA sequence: TGCGCCAGCAGCTCGGGACGGCACTCCTACGAGCAGTACTTC. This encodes CASSSGRHSYEQYF.

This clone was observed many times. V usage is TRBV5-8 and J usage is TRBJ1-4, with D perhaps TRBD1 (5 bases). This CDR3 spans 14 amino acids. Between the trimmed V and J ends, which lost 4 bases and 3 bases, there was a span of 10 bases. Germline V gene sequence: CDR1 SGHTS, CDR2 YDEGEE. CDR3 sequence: CASSPGTSNEKLFF. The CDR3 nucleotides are TGTGCCAGCAGCCCAGGGACCTCTAATGAAAAACTGTTTTTT.

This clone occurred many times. The CDR3 nucleotides read TGTGCCAGCAGTAGACAGGGGGGGACTGAAGCTTTCTTT. Amino acid sequence: CASSRQGGTEAFF. The chain links TRBV2 to TRBJ1-1; 9 bases align to TRBD1. The trim removed 5 bases at V and 5 bases at J, leaving 3 bases unmatched. The germline gives CDR1 SNHLY, CDR2 FYNNEI. CDR3 length: 13 residues.

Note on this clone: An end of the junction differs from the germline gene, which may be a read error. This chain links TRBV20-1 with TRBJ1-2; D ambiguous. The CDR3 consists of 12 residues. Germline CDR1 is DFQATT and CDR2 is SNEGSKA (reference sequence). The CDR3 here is CSAHQTPYCYTF. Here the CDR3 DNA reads TGCAGTGCTCATCAGACCCCCTATTGCTACACCTTC.

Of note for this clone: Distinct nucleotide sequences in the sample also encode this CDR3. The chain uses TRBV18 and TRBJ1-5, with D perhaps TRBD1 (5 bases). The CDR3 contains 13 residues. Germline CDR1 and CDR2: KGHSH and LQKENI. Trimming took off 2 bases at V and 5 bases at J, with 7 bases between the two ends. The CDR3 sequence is CASSPGQHQPQHF. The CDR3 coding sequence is TGTGCCAGCTCACCAGGACAACATCAGCCCCAGCATTTT.

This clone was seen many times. CDR3 residues: CASSLQGANSPLHF. The CDR3, as DNA: TGTGCCAGCAGCTTACAGGGGGCGAATTCACCCCTCCACTTT. V and J are TRBV7-3 and TRBJ1-6, with 8 bases lining up with TRBD1. This CDR3 spans 14 amino acids. Germline V gene data show CDR1 as SGHTA and CDR2 as FQGTGA. Losses at the gene ends were 2 bases for V and 7 bases for J; bases not matched to a gene: 1.

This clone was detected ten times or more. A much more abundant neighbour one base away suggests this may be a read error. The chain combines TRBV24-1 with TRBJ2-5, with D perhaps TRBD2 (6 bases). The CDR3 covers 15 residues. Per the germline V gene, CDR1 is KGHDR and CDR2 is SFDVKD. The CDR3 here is CATSETTTSIQTRYF. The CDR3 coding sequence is TGTGCCACCAGTGAGACGACTACTAGCATCCAGACCCGGTACTTC.